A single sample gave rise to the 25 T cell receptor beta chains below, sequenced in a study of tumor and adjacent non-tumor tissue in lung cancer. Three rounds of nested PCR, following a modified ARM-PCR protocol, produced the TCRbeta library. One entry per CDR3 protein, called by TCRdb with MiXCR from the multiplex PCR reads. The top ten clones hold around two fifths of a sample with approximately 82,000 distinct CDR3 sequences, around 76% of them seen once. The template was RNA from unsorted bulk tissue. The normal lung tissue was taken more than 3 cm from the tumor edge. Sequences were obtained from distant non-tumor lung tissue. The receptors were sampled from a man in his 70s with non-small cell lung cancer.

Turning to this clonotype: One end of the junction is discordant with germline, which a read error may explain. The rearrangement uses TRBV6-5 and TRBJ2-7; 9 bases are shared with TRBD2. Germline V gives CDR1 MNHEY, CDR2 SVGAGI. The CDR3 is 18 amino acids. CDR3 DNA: TGTGCCAGCAGTCACTCTGGGCTAGCGGGACCCCCAGGGTCCGACCAGTACTTC. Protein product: CASSHSGLAGPPGSDQYF.

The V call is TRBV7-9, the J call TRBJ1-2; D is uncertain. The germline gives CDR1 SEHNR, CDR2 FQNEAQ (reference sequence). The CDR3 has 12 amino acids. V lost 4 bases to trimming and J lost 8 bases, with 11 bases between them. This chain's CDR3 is CASSSSPPGYTF. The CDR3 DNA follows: TGTGCCAGCAGCTCCAGTCCACCAGGCTACACCTTC.

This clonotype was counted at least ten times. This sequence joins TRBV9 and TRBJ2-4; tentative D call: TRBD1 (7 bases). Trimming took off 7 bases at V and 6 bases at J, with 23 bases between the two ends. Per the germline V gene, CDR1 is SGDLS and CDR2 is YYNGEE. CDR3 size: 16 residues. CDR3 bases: TGTGCCAGCCAATACCCCCGCCCAGGGGGAGGAAACATTCAGTACTTC. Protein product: CASQYPRPGGGNIQYF.

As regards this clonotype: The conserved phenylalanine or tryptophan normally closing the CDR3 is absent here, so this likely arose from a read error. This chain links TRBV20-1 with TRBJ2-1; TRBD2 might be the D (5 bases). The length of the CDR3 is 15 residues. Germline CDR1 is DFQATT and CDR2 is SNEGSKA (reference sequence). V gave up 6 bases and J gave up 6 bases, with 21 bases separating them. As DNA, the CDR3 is TGCAGTGCACCCCGCGAGAGGGCCGTCCCCAATGAGCAGTTCATC. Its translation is CSAPRERAVPNEQFI.

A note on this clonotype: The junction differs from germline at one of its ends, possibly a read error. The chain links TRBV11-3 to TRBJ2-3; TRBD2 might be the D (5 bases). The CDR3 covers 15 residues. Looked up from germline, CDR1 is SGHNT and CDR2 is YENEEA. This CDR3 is CTSTRRDVSTDTQYF. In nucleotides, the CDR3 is TGTACCAGCACCCGTCGGGATGTGAGCACAGATACGCAGTATTTT.

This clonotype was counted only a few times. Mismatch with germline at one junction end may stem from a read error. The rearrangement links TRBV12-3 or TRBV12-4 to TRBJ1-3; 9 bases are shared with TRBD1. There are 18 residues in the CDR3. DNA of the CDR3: TGTGCTAGCAGTCGTCCCGGGACAGGGATCGACTATGGAAACACCATATATTTT. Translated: CASSRPGTGIDYGNTIYF.

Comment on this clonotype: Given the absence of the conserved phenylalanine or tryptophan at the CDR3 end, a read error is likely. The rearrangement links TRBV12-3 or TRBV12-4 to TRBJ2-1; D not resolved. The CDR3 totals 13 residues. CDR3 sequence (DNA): TGTACCAGCAGTCCAGAGATGTACAATGAGCAGTTCTTA. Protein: CTSSPEMYNEQFL.

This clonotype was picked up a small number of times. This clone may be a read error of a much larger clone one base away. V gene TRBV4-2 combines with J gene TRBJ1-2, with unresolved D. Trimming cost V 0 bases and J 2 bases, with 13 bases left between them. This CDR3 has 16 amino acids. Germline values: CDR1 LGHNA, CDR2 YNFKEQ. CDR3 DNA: TGTGCCAGCAGCCAAGATTTGAGCAGGACCAACTATGGCTACACCTTC. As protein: CASSQDLSRTNYGYTF.

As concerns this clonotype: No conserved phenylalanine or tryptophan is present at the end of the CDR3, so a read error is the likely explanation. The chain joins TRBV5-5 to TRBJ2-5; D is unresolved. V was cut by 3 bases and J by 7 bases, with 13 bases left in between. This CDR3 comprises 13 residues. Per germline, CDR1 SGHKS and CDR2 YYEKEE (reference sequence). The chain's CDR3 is CASSSVSPVTQYL. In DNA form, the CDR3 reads TGTGCCAGCAGCTCGGTCAGTCCGGTGACCCAGTACCTC.

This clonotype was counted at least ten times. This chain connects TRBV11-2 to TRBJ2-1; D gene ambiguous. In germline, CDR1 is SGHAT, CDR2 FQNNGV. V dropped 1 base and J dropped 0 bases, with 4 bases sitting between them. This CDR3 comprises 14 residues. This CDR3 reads CASSLADSYNEQFF. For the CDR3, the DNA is TGTGCCAGCAGCTTAGCGGACTCCTACAATGAGCAGTTCTTC.

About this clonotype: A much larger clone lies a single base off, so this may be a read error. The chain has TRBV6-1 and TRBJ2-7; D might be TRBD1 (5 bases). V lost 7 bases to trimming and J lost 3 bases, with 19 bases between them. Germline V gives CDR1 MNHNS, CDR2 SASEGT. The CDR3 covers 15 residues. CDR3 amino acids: CASTTTSDSYYEQYF. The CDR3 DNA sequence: TGTGCCAGCACGACGACATCTGACAGCTACTACGAGCAGTACTTC.

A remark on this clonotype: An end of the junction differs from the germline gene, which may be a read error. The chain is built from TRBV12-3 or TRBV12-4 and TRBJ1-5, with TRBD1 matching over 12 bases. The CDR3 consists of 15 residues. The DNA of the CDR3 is TGTGCGAGCAGATTAGGGACAGGGGGCAATCAGCCCCGGCATTTT. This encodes CASRLGTGGNQPRHF.

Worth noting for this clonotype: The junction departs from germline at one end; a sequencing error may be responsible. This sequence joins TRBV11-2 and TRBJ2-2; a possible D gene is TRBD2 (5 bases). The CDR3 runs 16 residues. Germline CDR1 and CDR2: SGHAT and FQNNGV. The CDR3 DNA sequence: TGTGCCAGTAGCTTAGTGGGCATATGGGTTGCCGGGGAGCAGTTTTTT. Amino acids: CASSLVGIWVAGEQFF.

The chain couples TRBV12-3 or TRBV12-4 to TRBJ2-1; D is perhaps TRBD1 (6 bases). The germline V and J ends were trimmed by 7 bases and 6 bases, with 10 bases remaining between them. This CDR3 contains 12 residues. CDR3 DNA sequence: TGTGCCAGCACGAAGACAGGCAATGAGCAGTTCTTC. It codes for CASTKTGNEQFF.

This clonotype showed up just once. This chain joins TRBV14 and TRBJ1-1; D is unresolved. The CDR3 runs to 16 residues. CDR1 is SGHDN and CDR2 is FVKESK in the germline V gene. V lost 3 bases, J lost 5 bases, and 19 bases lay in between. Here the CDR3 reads CASSQDGAARWTEAFF. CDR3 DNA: TGTGCCAGCAGCCAGGATGGCGCGGCGAGATGGACTGAAGCTTTCTTT.

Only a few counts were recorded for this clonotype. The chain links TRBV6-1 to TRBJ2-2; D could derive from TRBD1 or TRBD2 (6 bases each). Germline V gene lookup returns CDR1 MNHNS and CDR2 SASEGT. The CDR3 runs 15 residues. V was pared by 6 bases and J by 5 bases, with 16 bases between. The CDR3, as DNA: TGTGCCAGCAGCTTAGGGGGGACGTATACCGGGGAGCTGTTTTTT. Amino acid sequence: CASSLGGTYTGELFF.

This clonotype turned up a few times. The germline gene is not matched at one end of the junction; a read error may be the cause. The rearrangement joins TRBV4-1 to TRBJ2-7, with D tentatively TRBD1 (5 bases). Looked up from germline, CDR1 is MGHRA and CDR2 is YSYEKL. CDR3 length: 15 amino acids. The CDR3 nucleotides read TGCGCCAGCAGCCGCCGTACCGGCAGGGCGAGCGAGCAGTATTTC. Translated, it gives CASSRRTGRASEQYF.

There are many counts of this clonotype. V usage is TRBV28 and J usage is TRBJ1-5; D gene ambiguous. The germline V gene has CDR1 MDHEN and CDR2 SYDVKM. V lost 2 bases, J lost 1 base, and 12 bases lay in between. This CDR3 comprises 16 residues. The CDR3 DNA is TGTGCCAGCAGTTTAACTCTCAAACCAAGCAATCAGCCCCAGCATTTT. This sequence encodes CASSLTLKPSNQPQHF.

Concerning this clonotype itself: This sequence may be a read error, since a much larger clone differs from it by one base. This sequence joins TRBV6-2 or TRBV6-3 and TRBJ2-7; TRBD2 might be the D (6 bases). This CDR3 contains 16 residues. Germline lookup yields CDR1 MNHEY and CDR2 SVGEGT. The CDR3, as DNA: TGTGTCAGCAGTTACAGCTCGCGGGATAGCTCCTACGAGCAGTACTTC. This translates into CVSSYSSRDSSYEQYF.

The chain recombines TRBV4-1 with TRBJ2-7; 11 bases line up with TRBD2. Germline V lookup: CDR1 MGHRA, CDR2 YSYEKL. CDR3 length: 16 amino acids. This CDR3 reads CLSSRTLAGDGDEQYF. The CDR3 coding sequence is TGCCTCAGCAGCCGGACACTAGCGGGAGATGGGGACGAGCAGTACTTC.

The CDR3 sequence is CASNPEGTSDTEAFF. The DNA of the CDR3 is TGCGCCAGCAATCCGGAGGGCACTTCAGACACTGAAGCTTTCTTT. The chain carries TRBV4-1 and TRBJ1-1, with D uncertain. The CDR3 contains 15 residues. V lost 7 bases, J lost 3 bases, and 18 bases lay in between. CDR1 is MGHRA, CDR2 YSYEKL, per germline.

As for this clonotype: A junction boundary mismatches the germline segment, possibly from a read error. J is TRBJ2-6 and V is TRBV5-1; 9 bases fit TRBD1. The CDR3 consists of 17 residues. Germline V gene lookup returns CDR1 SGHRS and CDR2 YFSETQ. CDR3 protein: CASISGTGLGGANILTF. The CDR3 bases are TGCGCAAGCATTTCCGGGACAGGGCTAGGTGGGGCCAACATCCTGACTTTC.

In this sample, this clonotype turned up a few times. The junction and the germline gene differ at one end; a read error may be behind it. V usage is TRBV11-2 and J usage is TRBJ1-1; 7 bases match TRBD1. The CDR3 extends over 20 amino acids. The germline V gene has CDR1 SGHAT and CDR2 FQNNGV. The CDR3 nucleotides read TGTGTTAGCAGCTTGACAGGGTTGGGCCTTGGGGATTTATTGAACACTGAAACTTTCTTT. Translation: CVSSLTGLGLGDLLNTETFF.

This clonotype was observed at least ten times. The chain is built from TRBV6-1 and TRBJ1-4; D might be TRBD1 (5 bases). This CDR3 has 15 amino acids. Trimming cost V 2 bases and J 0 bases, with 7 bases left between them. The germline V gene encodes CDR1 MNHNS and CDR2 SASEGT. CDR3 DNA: TGTGCCAGCAGTGAAAGGGGAGCAACTAATGAAAAACTGTTTTTT. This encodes CASSERGATNEKLFF.

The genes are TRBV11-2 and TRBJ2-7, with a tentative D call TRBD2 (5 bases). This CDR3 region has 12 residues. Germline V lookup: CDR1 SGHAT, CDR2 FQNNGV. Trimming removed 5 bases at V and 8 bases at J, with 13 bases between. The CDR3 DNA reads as TGTGCCAGCAGCCCGGACTGGTTCAAGCAGTACTTC. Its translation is CASSPDWFKQYF.